These 32 T cell receptor beta chains came from one sample sequenced in a study of PD-1 blockade in classical Hodgkin lymphoma. Profiled with immunoSEQ multiplex PCR; TCRdb holds only in-frame clones, not every one. The sample has around 13,000 clones; 84% are singletons. Patients all relapsed after autologous stem cell transplantation, and there was variation in brentuximab vedotin exposure. Sequenced material: peripheral blood mononuclear cells (PBMCs), taken at baseline. These receptors all come from a human donor with classical Hodgkin lymphoma.

The chain carries TRBV5-1 and TRBJ2-2, with no clear D. CDR1 and CDR2 from the germline V gene are SGHRS and YFSETQ. Trimming cost V 3 bases and J 1 base, with 7 bases left between them. The CDR3 is made up of 14 amino acids. This chain's CDR3 is CASSSQVNTGELFF. The CDR3 DNA reads TGCGCCAGCAGCTCCCAGGTGAACACCGGGGAGCTGTTTTTT.

The J gene is TRBJ2-3, the V gene TRBV4-1; D remains unclear. V was trimmed by 0 bases and J by 7 bases, leaving 5 bases between them. Germline CDR1 reads MGHRA; CDR2 reads YSYEKL. This CDR3 comprises 12 residues. CDR3 sequence: CASSQDVYTQYF. The DNA for the CDR3 is TGCGCCAGCAGCCAAGATGTATATACGCAGTATTTT.

V gene TRBV6-1 combines with J gene TRBJ2-7; D is possibly TRBD1 (6 bases). The CDR3 sequence is 12 residues long. The V gene lost 5 bases and the J gene lost 4 bases, with 9 bases spanning the gap. Germline CDR1 MNHNS, CDR2 SASEGT. The CDR3 bases are TGTGCCAGCAGTCCCAGGGGTTACGAGCAGTACGTC. Protein: CASSPRGYEQYV.

This chain uses TRBV5-6 with TRBJ2-7; D unresolved. V dropped 2 bases and J dropped 3 bases, with 6 bases sitting between them. This CDR3 has 12 residues. Looked up from germline, CDR1 is SGHDT and CDR2 is YYEEEE. CDR3 residues: CASSFVSYEQYF. For the CDR3, the DNA is TGTGCCAGCAGCTTCGTTAGCTACGAGCAGTACTTC.

In its sample, this clone was seen once. The chain carries TRBV25-1 and TRBJ1-6, with D perhaps matching TRBD1 (6 bases). V was trimmed by 3 bases and J by 9 bases, leaving 15 bases between them. Germline CDR1 reads MGHDK; CDR2 reads SYGVNS. There are 15 residues in the CDR3. The CDR3 sequence is CASSDLVQGGSPLHF. Written as DNA, the CDR3 is TGTGCCAGCAGTGATTTGGTACAGGGCGGTTCACCCCTCCACTTT. Full variable domain (remainder filled in from reference TRBV25-1 and TRBJ1-6): EADIYQTPRYLVIGTGKKITLECSQTMGHDKMYWYQQDPGMELHLIHYSYGVNSTEKGDLSSESTVSRIRTEHFPLTLESARPSHTSQYLCASSDLVQGGSPLHFGNGTRLTVT.

This clone was counted only a few times. This chain uses TRBV18 with TRBJ2-7, with D perhaps TRBD1 (6 bases). The length of the CDR3 is 17 residues. Germline assignment: CDR1 KGHSH and CDR2 LQKENI. The V end lost 0 bases, the J end lost 0 bases, and 15 bases lay between the germline ends. CDR3 coding DNA: TGTGCCAGCTCACCACCGGGATGGGGGCCAAGCTCCTACGAGCAGTACTTC. Amino acid sequence: CASSPPGWGPSSYEQYF.

The J gene is TRBJ2-4, the V gene TRBV5-4; D remains ambiguous. CDR3 length: 14 amino acids. Deletions cut 4 bases from V and 0 bases from J, with 8 bases between. Germline V gene data show CDR1 as SGHNT and CDR2 as YYREEE (reference sequence). The CDR3 sequence is CASSPPLAKNIQYF. The CDR3 DNA sequence: TGTGCCAGCAGCCCGCCCCTAGCCAAAAACATTCAGTACTTC.

The chain uses TRBV4-3 and TRBJ2-7; TRBD1 matches 7 bases. Unmatched junction bases numbered 2, after V lost 0 bases and J lost 3 bases. This CDR3 spans 14 amino acids. Germline V gene sequence: CDR1 LGHNA, CDR2 YSLEER. In DNA, the CDR3 is TGCGCCAGCAGCCAAGATCACAGGGGCTACGAGCAGTACTTC. Translation: CASSQDHRGYEQYF.

The chain has TRBV4-1 and TRBJ2-5; D might be TRBD2 (5 bases). The V end was cut by 4 bases, the J end by 4 bases, with 19 bases between. Per germline, CDR1 MGHRA and CDR2 YSYEKL. The CDR3 loop spans 16 amino acids. The CDR3, as DNA: TGCGCCAGCAGCCGCCTAGCCCTAGGGAGTGGAGAGACCCAGTACTTC. Its translation: CASSRLALGSGETQYF.

The chain joins TRBV4-2 to TRBJ1-5; no clear D. Trimming shortened V by 1 base and J by 0 bases, and 7 bases separated the two germline ends. Per germline, CDR1 LGHNA and CDR2 YNFKEQ. The length of the CDR3 is 15 residues. The CDR3 nucleotides are TGTGCCAGCAGCCAAGTTTTCTATAGCAATCAGCCCCAGCATTTT. Translation: CASSQVFYSNQPQHF.

V gene TRBV5-1 combines with J gene TRBJ2-6; D might be TRBD1 or TRBD2, each matching 6 bases. This CDR3 spans 17 amino acids. V lost 3 bases and J lost 0, with 13 bases in between. Per germline, CDR1 SGHRS and CDR2 YFSETQ. The CDR3 region has the DNA TGCGCCAGCAGCTGGGGGGCCTCGGCCTCTGGGGCCAACGTCCTGACTTTC. Translation: CASSWGASASGANVLTF.

The rearrangement joins TRBV7-8 to TRBJ2-5; 8 positions agree with TRBD1. V shed 3 bases and J 3 bases; nucleotides not matched to a gene: 9. Germline CDR1 is SGHVS and CDR2 is FQNEAQ. CDR3 size: 16 residues. The CDR3 loop reads CASSFFRGRKEETQYF. The CDR3 DNA sequence: TGTGCCAGCAGCTTCTTCAGGGGGCGAAAAGAAGAGACCCAGTACTTC.

The rearrangement joins TRBV5-4 to TRBJ2-3; 9 bases agree with TRBD1. This CDR3 region has 14 residues. Germline CDR1 SGHNT, CDR2 YYREEE (reference sequence). The V gene end was trimmed by 2 bases and the J gene end by 6 bases; junction bases not matched to a gene: 4. The CDR3 loop is CASSFRTGADTQYF. The CDR3 region has the DNA TGTGCCAGCAGCTTTAGGACAGGGGCGGATACGCAGTATTTT.

The gene calls are TRBV11-2 and TRBJ2-3; 9 nucleotides line up with TRBD2. CDR1 and CDR2 (germline): SGHAT, FQNNGV. Trimming removed 5 bases from V and 8 bases from J; junction bases left unmatched: 14. The CDR3 is made up of 16 amino acids. CDR3: CASSPAGGGASVTQYF. In DNA, the CDR3 is TGTGCCAGCAGCCCCGCAGGCGGGGGGGCCTCAGTTACGCAGTATTTT. The whole variable domain, filled in from reference TRBV11-2 and TRBJ2-3, reads EAGVAQSPRYKIIEKRQSVAFWCNPISGHATLYWYQQILGQGPKLLIQFQNNGVVDDSQLPKDRFSAERLKGVDSTLKIQPAKLEDSAVYLCASSPAGGGASVTQYFGPGTRLTVL.

The chain joins TRBV5-1 to TRBJ2-1, with a weak D call TRBD2 (6 bases). Trimming removed 4 bases at V and 4 bases at J, with 12 bases between. Germline V gives CDR1 SGHRS, CDR2 YFSETQ. CDR3 length equals 14 residues. This chain's CDR3 is CASSIGTGYNEQFF. In DNA, the CDR3 is TGCGCCAGCAGCATCGGGACTGGATACAATGAGCAGTTCTTC.

This clone was detected a few times. This chain uses TRBV7-2 with TRBJ1-6; D gene ambiguous. There are 14 residues in the CDR3. V lost 2 bases and J lost 13, with 15 bases in between. CDR1 is SGHTA and CDR2 is FQGNSA in the germline V gene. The CDR3 coding sequence is TGTGCCAGCAGCTTATTTCCCCACGTATGGCCCCTCCACTTT. Residues: CASSLFPHVWPLHF.

The CDR3 is CASRGSSYEQYV. CDR3 nucleotides: TGTGCCAGCAGAGGGAGCTCCTACGAGCAGTACGTC. The chain links TRBV11-2 to TRBJ2-7; D might be TRBD2 (5 bases). V lost 6 bases and J 0 bases, leaving 6 bases between the germline ends. This CDR3 has 12 residues. Germline CDR1 is SGHAT and CDR2 is FQNNGV.

The rearrangement joins TRBV5-1 to TRBJ1-5, with D unclear. CDR1 and CDR2 from the germline V gene are SGHRS and YFSETQ. This CDR3 has 15 residues. Trimming removed 0 bases from V and 3 bases from J, with 10 bases in between. Here the CDR3 DNA reads TGCGCCAGCAGCTTGGCTGGACGGAACAATCAGCCCCAGCATTTT. Translated, it gives CASSLAGRNNQPQHF.

This chain connects TRBV7-8 to TRBJ1-1; 8 nucleotides line up with TRBD1. J was trimmed by 5 bases and V by 5 bases; bases with no gene match: 16. Germline assignment: CDR1 SGHVS and CDR2 FQNEAQ. The CDR3 runs 17 residues. The chain's CDR3 is CASSPFSRQGRRTEAFF. CDR3 nucleotides: TGTGCCAGCAGCCCATTTTCCCGACAGGGGAGGAGGACTGAAGCTTTCTTT.

The chain uses TRBV7-9 and TRBJ1-2; weak D call: TRBD1 (5 bases). Trimming cost V 9 bases and J 4 bases, with 24 bases left between them. The germline gives CDR1 SEHNR, CDR2 FQNEAQ (reference sequence). The CDR3 length is 16 residues. The CDR3 protein is CASSKGTSGASYGYTF. CDR3 in DNA: TGTGCCAGTTCTAAGGGGACCAGTGGGGCGTCCTATGGCTACACCTTC.

The J gene is TRBJ2-7, the V gene TRBV6-6; 7 bases agree with TRBD1. This CDR3 has 14 amino acids. V lost 8 bases, J lost 5 bases, and 12 bases stayed unmatched. From germline, CDR1 is MNHNY and CDR2 SVGAGI (reference sequence). The CDR3 here is CASGRRQGNHEQYV. The CDR3 nucleotides read TGTGCCAGCGGGAGAAGACAGGGAAACCACGAGCAGTACGTC.

The chain employs TRBV5-4 and TRBJ2-3; TRBD2 matches at 10 bases. Germline trimming cut 2 bases from V and 7 bases from J; bases unmatched to any gene: 4. Germline values: CDR1 SGHNT, CDR2 YYREEE (reference sequence). The CDR3 is 14 amino acids. CDR3 bases: TGTGCCAGCAGCTTAAGCGGGGGGGCGAATACGCAGTATTTT. Residues: CASSLSGGANTQYF.

This clone has just one count. The chain carries TRBV28 and TRBJ1-4; TRBD1 might be the D (5 bases). This CDR3 has 13 amino acids. The V end lost 4 bases, the J end lost 6 bases, and 9 bases lay between the germline ends. Germline-derived CDR1 and CDR2 are MDHEN and SYDVKM. This chain's CDR3 is CASSSGSHEKLFF. CDR3 sequence (DNA): TGTGCCAGCAGTTCAGGGTCACATGAAAAACTGTTTTTT.

V is TRBV11-2 and J is TRBJ2-5; the match to TRBD2 covers 9 bases. The V segment lost 7 bases and the J segment 2 bases; nucleotides outside the gene matches: 5. The CDR3 totals 14 residues. In germline, CDR1 is SGHAT, CDR2 FQNNGV. In nucleotides, the CDR3 is TGTGCCAGCAAGAGAGCGGGAGGACAAGAGACCCAGTACTTC. Encoded protein: CASKRAGGQETQYF. The variable domain in full, completed from reference TRBV11-2 and TRBJ2-5, reads EAGVAQSPRYKIIEKRQSVAFWCNPISGHATLYWYQQILGQGPKLLIQFQNNGVVDDSQLPKDRFSAERLKGVDSTLKIQPAKLEDSAVYLCASKRAGGQETQYFGPGTRLLVL.

The chain uses TRBV7-2 and TRBJ2-7; 7 positions match TRBD1. Germline V lookup: CDR1 SGHTA, CDR2 FQGNSA. V was pared by 0 bases and J by 4 bases, with 9 bases of the junction left unmatched. The CDR3 covers 16 residues. The CDR3 reads CASSLAGTAGSYEQYV. The CDR3 bases are TGTGCCAGCAGCTTAGCTGGGACAGCCGGTTCGTACGAGCAGTACGTC.

In DNA, the CDR3 is TGTGCCAGCAGTTTGTCGGGAGACTACGAGCAGTACTTC. It yields the protein CASSLSGDYEQYF. The chain recombines TRBV6-8 with TRBJ2-7, with a tentative D call TRBD2 (6 bases). Per germline, CDR1 MNHGY and CDR2 SAAAGT. This CDR3 comprises 13 residues. The ends were cut back, 4 bases at V and 3 bases at J, with 10 bases in the middle.

Written as DNA, the CDR3 is TGTGCCAGCAGCTACCGAGGATCCACTGAAGCTTTCTTT. Residues: CASSYRGSTEAFF. The gene calls are TRBV6-5 and TRBJ1-1, with D hard to call. CDR1 MNHEY and CDR2 SVGAGI come from the germline V gene. The CDR3 spans 13 residues. The V gene lost 6 bases and the J gene lost 4 bases, with 12 bases spanning the gap.

This rearrangement joins TRBV5-4 to TRBJ2-1, with D unclear. V was cut by 0 bases and J by 3 bases, with 10 bases left in between. The CDR3 covers 15 residues. Germline CDR1 SGHNT, CDR2 YYREEE (reference sequence). The CDR3 DNA is TGTGCCAGCAGCTTGGCGTTCCCCAACTACAATGAGCAGTTCTTC. Translation gives CASSLAFPNYNEQFF.

This chain uses TRBV10-1 with TRBJ1-6; D not certain. The germline V gene encodes CDR1 WNHNN and CDR2 SYGVQD (reference sequence). V was cut by 0 bases and J by 6 bases, with 3 bases left in between. The CDR3 contains 13 residues. The CDR3 region has the DNA TGCGCCAGCAGTGAGTCCCGTAATTCACCCCTCCACTTT. Protein sequence: CASSESRNSPLHF.

This sequence joins TRBV5-1 and TRBJ2-2; no reliable D call. V gave up 0 bases and J gave up 13 bases, with 16 bases separating them. The CDR3 sequence is 14 residues long. Germline V gives CDR1 SGHRS, CDR2 YFSETQ. The CDR3 DNA reads TGCGCCAGCAGCTTGGAGGCGCCTCAGTTAGGGCTGTTTTTT. This codes for CASSLEAPQLGLFF.

This clone was detected a few times. The chain is built from TRBV5-1 and TRBJ2-5; weak D call: TRBD2 (5 bases). Germline V gives CDR1 SGHRS, CDR2 YFSETQ. The CDR3 length is 14 residues. V dropped 2 bases and J dropped 1 base, with 9 bases sitting between them. The CDR3 DNA reads TGCGCCAGCAGCTTAGCCGGGGTCCAAGAGACCCAGTACTTC. Residues: CASSLAGVQETQYF.

V and J are TRBV10-3 and TRBJ2-2; D remains ambiguous. Trimming took 4 bases from V and 5 from J, leaving 8 bases between them. CDR3 length equals 13 residues. CDR1 is ENHRY, CDR2 SYGVKD, per germline. The CDR3 DNA reads as TGTGCCATCAGTGGAACATCGACCGGGGAGCTGTTTTTT. Its protein is CAISGTSTGELFF.